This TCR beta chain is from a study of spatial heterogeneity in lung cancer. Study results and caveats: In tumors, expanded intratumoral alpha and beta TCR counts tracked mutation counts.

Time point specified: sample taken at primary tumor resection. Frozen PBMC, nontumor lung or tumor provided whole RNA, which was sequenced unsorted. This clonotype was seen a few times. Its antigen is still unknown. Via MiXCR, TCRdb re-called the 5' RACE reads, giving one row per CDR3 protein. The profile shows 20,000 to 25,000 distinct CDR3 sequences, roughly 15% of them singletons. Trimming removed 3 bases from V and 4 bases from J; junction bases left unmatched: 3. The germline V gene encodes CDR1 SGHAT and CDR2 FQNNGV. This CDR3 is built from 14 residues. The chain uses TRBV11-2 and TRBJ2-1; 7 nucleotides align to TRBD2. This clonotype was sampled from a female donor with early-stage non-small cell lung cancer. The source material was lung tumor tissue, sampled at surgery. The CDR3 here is CASSLAGAYNEQFF. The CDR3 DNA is TGTGCCAGCAGCTTGGCGGGAGCTTACAATGAGCAGTTCTTC.